This T cell receptor beta chain was sequenced in a study of blood T cells in healthy people across ages. The second PCR ran about 6 to 12 cycles with a sample-barcoded 5' primer and J-beta primers. TCRdb re-called the 5' RACE reads with MiXCR, one entry per CDR3 protein. The table has more than 500,000 distinct CDR3 sequences, roughly a quarter seen once. This CDR3 comprises 13 residues. V lost 4 bases and J 1 base, leaving 7 bases between the germline ends. A further study also used this sample, focusing on T cells of mothers and their children. That work states: Samples were provided by three healthy Caucasian mothers and their six children.

The TCR originated in a boy aged 2 to 10 in good health. Sequencing was done on a sample of blood. The chain uses TRBV12-3 or TRBV12-4 and TRBJ1-1, with D unclear. CDR3 sequence: CASSSEPNTEAFF. The DNA of the CDR3 is TGTGCCAGCAGTTCGGAGCCGAACACTGAAGCTTTCTTT.